This TCR beta chain is drawn from a study of T cells after yellow fever vaccination. V lost 2 bases and J lost 5, with 6 bases in between. This CDR3 contains 12 residues. Germline V lookup: CDR1 SGHTA, CDR2 FQGNSA. This clonotype has just a few counts. Each CDR3 protein gets one entry after TCRdb re-called the 5' RACE reads with MiXCR. In the table there are hundreds of thousands of distinct CDR3 sequences, about a sixth of which are singletons. The material sequenced was PBMCs, taken less than 6 days after the first yellow fever vaccination. This sequence originates from a man between 18 and 29 years old who received the YFV17D yellow fever vaccine. The rearrangement links TRBV7-2 to TRBJ1-2; D is ambiguous. The CDR3 sequence: CASSLQPYGYTF. Here the CDR3 DNA reads TGTGCCAGCAGCTTACAGCCGTATGGCTACACCTTC.